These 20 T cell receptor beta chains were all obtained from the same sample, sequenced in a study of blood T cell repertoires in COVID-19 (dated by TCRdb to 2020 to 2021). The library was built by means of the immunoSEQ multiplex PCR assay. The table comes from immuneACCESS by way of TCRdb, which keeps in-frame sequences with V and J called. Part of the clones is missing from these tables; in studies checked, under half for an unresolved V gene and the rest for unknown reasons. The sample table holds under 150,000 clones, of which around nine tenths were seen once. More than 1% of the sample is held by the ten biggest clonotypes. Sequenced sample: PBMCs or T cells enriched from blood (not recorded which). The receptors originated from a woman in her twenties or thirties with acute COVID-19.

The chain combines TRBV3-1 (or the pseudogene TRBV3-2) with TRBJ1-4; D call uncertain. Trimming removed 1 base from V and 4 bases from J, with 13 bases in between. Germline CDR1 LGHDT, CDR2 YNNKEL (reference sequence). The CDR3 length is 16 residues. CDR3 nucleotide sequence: TGTGCCAGCAGCCAAGGCCGCGGGCAGCTTAATGAAAAACTGTTTTTT. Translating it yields CASSQGRGQLNEKLFF.

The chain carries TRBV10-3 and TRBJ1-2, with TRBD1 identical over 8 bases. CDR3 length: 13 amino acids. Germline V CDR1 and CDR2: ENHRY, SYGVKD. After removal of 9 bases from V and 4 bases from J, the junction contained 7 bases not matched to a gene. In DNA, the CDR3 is TGTGCCATTACGGACAGGGAAGGCTATGGCTACACCTTC. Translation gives CAITDREGYGYTF.

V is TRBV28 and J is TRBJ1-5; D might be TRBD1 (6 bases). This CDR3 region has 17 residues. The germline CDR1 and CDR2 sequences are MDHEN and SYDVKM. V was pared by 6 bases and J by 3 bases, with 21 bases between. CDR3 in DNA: TGTGCCAGCAGCCCCAGACTCAGGGGCCCGCTCAATCAGCCCCAGCATTTT. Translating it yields CASSPRLRGPLNQPQHF.

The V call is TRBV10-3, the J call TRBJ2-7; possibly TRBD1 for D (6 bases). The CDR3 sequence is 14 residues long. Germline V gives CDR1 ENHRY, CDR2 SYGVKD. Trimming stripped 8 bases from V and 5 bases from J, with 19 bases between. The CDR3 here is CAISEGGTSDEQYF. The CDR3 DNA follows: TGTGCCATCTCAGAAGGGGGAACCTCAGACGAGCAGTACTTC.

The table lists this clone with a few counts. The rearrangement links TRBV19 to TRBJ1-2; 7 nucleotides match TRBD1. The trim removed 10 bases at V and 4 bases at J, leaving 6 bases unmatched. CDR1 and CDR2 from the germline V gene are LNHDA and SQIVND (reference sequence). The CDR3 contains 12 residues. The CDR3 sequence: CATATGSYGYTF. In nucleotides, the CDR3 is TGTGCCACCGCGACAGGGTCCTATGGCTACACCTTC.

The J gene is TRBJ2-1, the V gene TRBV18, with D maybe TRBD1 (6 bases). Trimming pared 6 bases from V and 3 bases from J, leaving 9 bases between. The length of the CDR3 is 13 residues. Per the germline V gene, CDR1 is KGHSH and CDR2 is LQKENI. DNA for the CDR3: TGTGCCAGCTCCAAGGACAGCTACAATGAGCAGTTCTTC. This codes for CASSKDSYNEQFF.

CDR3 region: CASSAVRGIMNTEAFF. Here the CDR3 DNA reads TGTGCCAGCTCAGCTGTAAGGGGTATCATGAACACTGAAGCTTTCTTT. J is TRBJ1-1 and V is TRBV18, with D possibly matching TRBD1 (5 bases). The CDR3 sequence is 16 residues long. CDR1 and CDR2 (germline): KGHSH, LQKENI. The V end lost 5 bases, the J end lost 0 bases, and 16 bases lay between the germline ends.

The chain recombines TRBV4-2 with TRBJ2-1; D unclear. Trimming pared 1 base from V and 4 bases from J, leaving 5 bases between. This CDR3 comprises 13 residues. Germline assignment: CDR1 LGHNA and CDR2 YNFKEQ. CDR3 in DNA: TGTGCCAGCAGCCAAGCCAGATACAATGAGCAGTTCTTC. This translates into CASSQARYNEQFF.

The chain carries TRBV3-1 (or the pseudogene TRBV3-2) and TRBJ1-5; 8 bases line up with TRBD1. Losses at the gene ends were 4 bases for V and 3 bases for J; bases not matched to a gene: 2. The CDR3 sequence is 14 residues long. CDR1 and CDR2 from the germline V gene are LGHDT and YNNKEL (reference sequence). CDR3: CASSRGQVNQPQHF. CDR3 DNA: TGTGCCAGCAGCCGGGGACAGGTCAATCAGCCCCAGCATTTT.

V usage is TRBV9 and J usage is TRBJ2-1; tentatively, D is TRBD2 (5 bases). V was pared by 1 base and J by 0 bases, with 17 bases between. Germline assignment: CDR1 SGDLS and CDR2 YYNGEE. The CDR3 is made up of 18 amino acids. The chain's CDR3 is CASSVTPRTGFSYNEQFF. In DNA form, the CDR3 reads TGTGCCAGCAGCGTAACACCCCGGACTGGCTTCTCCTACAATGAGCAGTTCTTC.

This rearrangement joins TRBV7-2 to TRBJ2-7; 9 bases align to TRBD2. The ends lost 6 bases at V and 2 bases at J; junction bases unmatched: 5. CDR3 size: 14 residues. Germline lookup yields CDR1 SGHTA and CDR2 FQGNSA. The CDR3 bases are TGTGCCAGCAGTTATAGCGGGAGCCCCTACGAGCAGTACTTC. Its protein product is CASSYSGSPYEQYF. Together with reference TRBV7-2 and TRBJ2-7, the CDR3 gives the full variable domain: GAGVSQSPSNKVTEKGKDVELRCDPISGHTALYWYRQSLGQGLEFLIYFQGNSAPDKSGLPSDRFSAERTGGSVSTLTIQRTQQEDSAVYLCASSYSGSPYEQYFGPGTRLTVT.

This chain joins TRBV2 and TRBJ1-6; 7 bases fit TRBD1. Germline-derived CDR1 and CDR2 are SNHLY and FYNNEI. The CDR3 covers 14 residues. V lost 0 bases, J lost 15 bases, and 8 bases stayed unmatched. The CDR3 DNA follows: TGTGCCAGCAGTGAAGCCGGACAGGCCCGCCTCCTCCACTTT. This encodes CASSEAGQARLLHF.

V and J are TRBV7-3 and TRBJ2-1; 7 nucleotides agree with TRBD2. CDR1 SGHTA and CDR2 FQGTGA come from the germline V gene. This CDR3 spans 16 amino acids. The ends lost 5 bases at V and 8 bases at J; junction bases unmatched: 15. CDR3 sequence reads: CASSPHRGEGPHEQFF. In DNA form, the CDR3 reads TGTGCCAGCAGCCCCCATCGGGGGGAGGGCCCCCATGAGCAGTTCTTC. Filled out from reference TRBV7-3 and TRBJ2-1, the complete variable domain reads GAGVSQTPSNKVTEKGKYVELRCDPISGHTALYWYRQSLGQGPEFLIYFQGTGAADDSGLPNDRFFAVRPEGSVSTLKIQRTERGDSAVYLCASSPHRGEGPHEQFFGPGTRLTVL.

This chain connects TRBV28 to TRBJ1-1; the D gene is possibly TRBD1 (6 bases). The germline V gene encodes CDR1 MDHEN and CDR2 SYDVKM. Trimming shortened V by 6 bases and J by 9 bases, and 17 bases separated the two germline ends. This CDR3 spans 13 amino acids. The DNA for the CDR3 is TGTGCCAGCAGCGCCGGGGACAATAGAAAAGCTTTCTTT. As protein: CASSAGDNRKAFF. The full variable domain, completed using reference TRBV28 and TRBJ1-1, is DVKVTQSSRYLVKRTGEKVFLECVQDMDHENMFWYRQDPGLGLRLIYFSYDVKMKEKGDIPEGYSVSREKKERFSLILESASTNQTSMYLCASSAGDNRKAFFGQGTRLTVV.

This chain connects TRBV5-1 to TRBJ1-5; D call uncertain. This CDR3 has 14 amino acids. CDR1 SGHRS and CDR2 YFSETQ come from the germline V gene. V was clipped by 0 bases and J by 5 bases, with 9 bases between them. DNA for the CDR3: TGCGCCAGCAGCTTGGGAGACACCTATCAGCCCCAGCATTTT. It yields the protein CASSLGDTYQPQHF.

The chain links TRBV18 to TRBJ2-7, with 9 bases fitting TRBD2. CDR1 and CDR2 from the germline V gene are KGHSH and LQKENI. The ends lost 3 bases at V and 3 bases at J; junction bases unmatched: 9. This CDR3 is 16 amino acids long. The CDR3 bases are TGTGCCAGCTCACCTAATAGCGGGAGCTCCCTCTACGAGCAGTACTTC. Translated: CASSPNSGSSLYEQYF.

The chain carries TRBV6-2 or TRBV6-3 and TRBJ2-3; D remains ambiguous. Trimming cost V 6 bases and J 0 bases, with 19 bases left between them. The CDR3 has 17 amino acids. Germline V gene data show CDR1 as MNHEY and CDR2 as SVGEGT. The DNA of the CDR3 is TGTGCCAGCAGCTATTCCGAACTCCATACTAGCACAGATACGCAGTATTTT. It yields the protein CASSYSELHTSTDTQYF.

The CDR3 sequence is CASSSNNSPLHF. The DNA for the CDR3 is TGTGCCAGCAGCTCTAATAATTCACCCCTCCACTTT. The V and J genes are TRBV7-9 and TRBJ1-6; unclear D gene. V dropped 4 bases and J dropped 5 bases, with 3 bases sitting between them. The CDR3 is 12 amino acids. Looked up from germline, CDR1 is SEHNR and CDR2 is FQNEAQ (reference sequence).

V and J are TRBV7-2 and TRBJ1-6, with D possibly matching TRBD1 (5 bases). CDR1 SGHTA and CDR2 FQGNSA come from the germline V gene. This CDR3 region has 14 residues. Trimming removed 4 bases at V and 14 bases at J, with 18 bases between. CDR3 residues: CASSSGSRGGTLHF. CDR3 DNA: TGTGCCAGCAGCTCTGGGTCCCGGGGCGGGACCCTCCACTTT.

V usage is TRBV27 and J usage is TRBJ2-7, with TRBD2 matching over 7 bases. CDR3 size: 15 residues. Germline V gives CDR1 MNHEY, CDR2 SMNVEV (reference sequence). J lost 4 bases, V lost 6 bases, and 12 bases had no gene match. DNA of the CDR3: TGTGCCAGCAGCCGAGGGTGGGGAGGGCCTTACGAGCAGTACTTC. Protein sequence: CASSRGWGGPYEQYF.